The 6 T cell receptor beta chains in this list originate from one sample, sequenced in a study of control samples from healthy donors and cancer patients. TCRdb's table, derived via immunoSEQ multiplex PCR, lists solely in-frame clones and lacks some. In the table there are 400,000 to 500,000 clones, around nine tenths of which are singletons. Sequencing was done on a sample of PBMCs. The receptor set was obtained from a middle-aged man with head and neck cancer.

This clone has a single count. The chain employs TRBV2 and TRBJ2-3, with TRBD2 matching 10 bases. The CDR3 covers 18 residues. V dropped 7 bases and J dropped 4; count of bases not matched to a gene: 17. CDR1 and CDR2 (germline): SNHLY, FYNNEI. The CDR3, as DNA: TGTGCCAGCATTCGGAGCGGGGGGGCCGGTTTTTGGGCAGATACGCAGTATTTT. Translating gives CASIRSGGAGFWADTQYF. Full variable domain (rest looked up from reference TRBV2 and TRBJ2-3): EPEVTQTPSHQVTQMGQEVILRCVPISNHLYFYWYRQILGQKVEFLVSFYNNEISEKSEIFDDQFSVERPDGSNFTLKIRSTKLEDSAMYFCASIRSGGAGFWADTQYFGPGTRLTVL.

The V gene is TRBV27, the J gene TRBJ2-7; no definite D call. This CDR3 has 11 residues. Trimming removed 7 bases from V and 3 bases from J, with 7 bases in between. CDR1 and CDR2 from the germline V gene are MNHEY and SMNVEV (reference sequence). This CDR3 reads CASISFYEQYF. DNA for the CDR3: TGTGCCAGCATTAGTTTCTACGAGCAGTACTTC.

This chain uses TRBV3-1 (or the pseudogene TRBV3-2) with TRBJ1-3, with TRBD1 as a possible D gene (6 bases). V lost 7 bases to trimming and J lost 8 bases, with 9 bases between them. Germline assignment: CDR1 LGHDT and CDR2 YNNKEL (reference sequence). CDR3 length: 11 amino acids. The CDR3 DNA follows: TGTGCCAGCACCCAGGGGTACACCATATATTTT. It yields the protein CASTQGYTIYF.

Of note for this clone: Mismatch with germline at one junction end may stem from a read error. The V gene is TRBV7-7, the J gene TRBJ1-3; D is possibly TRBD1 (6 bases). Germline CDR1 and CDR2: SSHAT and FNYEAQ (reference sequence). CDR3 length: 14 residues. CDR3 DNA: TGTGCTAGCAGCCCGGACAGCTCTGGAAACACCATATATTTT. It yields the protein CASSPDSSGNTIYF. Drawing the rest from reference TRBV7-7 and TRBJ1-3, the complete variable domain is GAGVSQSPRYKVTKRGQDVTLRCDPISSHATLYWYQQALGQGPEFLTYFNYEAQPDKSGLPSDRFSAERPEGSISTLTIQRTEQRDSAMYRCASSPDSSGNTIYFGEGSWLTVV.

The CDR3 DNA follows: TGTGCCAGTAGTATGGAGGCGATGGCCGAGCAGTACTTC. Its protein product is CASSMEAMAEQYF. V usage is TRBV19 and J usage is TRBJ2-7, with D possibly being TRBD2 (5 bases). The CDR3 covers 13 residues. Trimming removed 3 bases at V and 6 bases at J, with 12 bases between. CDR1 LNHDA and CDR2 SQIVND come from the germline V gene (reference sequence).

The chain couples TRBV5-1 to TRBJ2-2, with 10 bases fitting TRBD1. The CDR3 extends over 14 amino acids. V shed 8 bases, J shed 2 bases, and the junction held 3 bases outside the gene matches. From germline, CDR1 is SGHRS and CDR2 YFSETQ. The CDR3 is CASATGGNTGELFF. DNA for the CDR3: TGCGCCAGTGCGACAGGGGGCAACACCGGGGAGCTGTTTTTT. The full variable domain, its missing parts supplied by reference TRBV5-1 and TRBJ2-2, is KAGVTQTPRYLIKTRGQQVTLSCSPISGHRSVSWYQQTPGQGLQFLFEYFSETQRNKGNFPGRFSGRQFSNSRSEMNVSTLELGDSALYLCASATGGNTGELFFGEGSRLTVL.